A selection of T cell receptor beta chains follows, all from one sample in a study of blood T cell repertoires in COVID-19. The method was immunoSEQ multiplex PCR; TCRdb's version includes in-frame clones alone and lacks a portion of them. This sample yields approximately 200,000 clones, of which less than 90% are seen a single time; approximately 10% belongs to the top ten. Sequenced: peripheral blood. Source of these receptors: a woman of 80 years or more with COVID-19, enrolled during active disease. CDR3s include the opening cysteine and the closing phenylalanine or tryptophan. D genes are given only for firm matches. Only some rows state a clone size, as once, few, many or a class for expanded clones.

D gene | clone size | J gene | V gene | CDR3 DNA | CDR3 protein
TRBD1 | . | TRBJ2-2 | TRBV24-1 | TGTGCCACCACAGGGACAGCCACCGGGGAGCTGTTTTTT | CATTGTATGELFF
. | . | TRBJ2-4 | TRBV20-1 | TGCAGTGCCATAGCCAAAAACATTCAGTACTTC | CSAIAKNIQYF
. | few | TRBJ1-5 | TRBV12-5 | TGTGCTACCGCGTTAAGAGAGGGACAGCCCCAGCATTTT | CATALREGQPQHF
TRBD1 | . | TRBJ1-6 | TRBV30 | TGTGCCTGGAGTGCCAGGGGGGCCTCCTATAATTCACCCCTCCACTTT | CAWSARGASYNSPLHF
TRBD1 | few | TRBJ1-1 | TRBV7-9 | TGTGCCAGCACTCCGACAGGACAGGGGAAAGCTTTCTTT | CASTPTGQGKAFF
TRBD1 | . | TRBJ1-3 | TRBV5-1 | TGCGCCAGCAGCGTGACAGGGATGAGCTCTGGAAACACCATATATTTT | CASSVTGMSSGNTIYF
TRBD2 | . | TRBJ2-5 | TRBV15 | TGTGCCACCAGAGATCTAGCGGGGGGGCCGAGTCAAGAGACCCAGTACTTC | CATRDLAGGPSQETQYF
. | . | TRBJ1-1 | TRBV27 | TGTGCCAGCAGTTTGAGGGGGGGCACTGAAGCTTTCTTT | CASSLRGGTEAFF
TRBD2 | . | TRBJ2-2 | TRBV7-9 | TGTGCCAGCAGTCGCGGGGGACTAACCTCCGGGGAGCTGTTTTTT | CASSRGGLTSGELFF
. | . | TRBJ2-2 | TRBV12-3/TRBV12-4 | TGTGCCAGCAGTTTAGGTATCGGGGAGCTGTTTTTT | CASSLGIGELFF
TRBD1 | few | TRBJ1-2 | TRBV5-5 | TGTGCCAGCAGCTTGAGGACAGGGATGGTGAACACCTTC | CASSLRTGMVNTF